The 9 T cell receptor beta chains presented below share a single source sample, sequenced in a study of CD8 T cells in Susac syndrome. An amount of RNA that ranged from roughly 0.5 to 1 ug was reverse transcribed with random hexamers. From the immunoSEQ multiplex PCR reads, TCRdb called clonotypes with MiXCR, one entry per CDR3 protein. This table holds approximately 120,000 distinct CDR3 sequences, about 93% found once. Sequenced material: CD8+ T cells from PBMCs. The receptor source for this set is a human donor with multiple sclerosis.

The chain couples TRBV29-1 to TRBJ2-5; 9 bases are shared with TRBD2. Germline V gene lookup returns CDR1 SQVTM and CDR2 ANQGSEA. V shed 1 base and J 2 bases; nucleotides not matched to a gene: 2. The CDR3 length is 14 residues. DNA of the CDR3: TGCAGCGTTGAAGGGCTAGCGGGGCAAGAGACCCAGTACTTC. As protein: CSVEGLAGQETQYF.

The V and J genes are TRBV18 and TRBJ1-1, with 7 positions matching TRBD1. The CDR3 consists of 16 residues. V trimming: 5 bases; J trimming: 3 bases; junction bases outside the gene matches: 12. Germline assignment: CDR1 KGHSH and CDR2 LQKENI. CDR3 loop: CASSSNLDRRHTEAFF. CDR3 DNA: TGTGCCAGCTCATCAAACCTGGACAGGAGGCACACTGAAGCTTTCTTT.

The J gene is TRBJ1-3, the V gene TRBV24-1; perhaps TRBD1 as D (6 bases). Germline lookup yields CDR1 KGHDR and CDR2 SFDVKD. Trimming shortened V by 10 bases and J by 4 bases, and 13 bases separated the two germline ends. This CDR3 has 13 residues. In nucleotides, the CDR3 is TGTGCCACAACAGGGTCGTACGGAAACACCATATATTTT. This sequence encodes CATTGSYGNTIYF.

The V and J genes are TRBV6-5 and TRBJ1-5; no firm D call. The germline gives CDR1 MNHEY, CDR2 SVGAGI. V lost 6 bases and J lost 6, with 15 bases in between. The CDR3 extends over 14 amino acids. This CDR3 reads CASSHVEGGQPQHF. The CDR3 region has the DNA TGTGCCAGCAGCCACGTGGAGGGTGGTCAGCCCCAGCATTTT.

The V gene is TRBV9, the J gene TRBJ2-1; 9 nucleotides line up with TRBD2. Germline lookup yields CDR1 SGDLS and CDR2 YYNGEE. Trimming removed 0 bases from V and 7 bases from J; junction bases left unmatched: 8. This CDR3 is 16 amino acids long. As DNA, the CDR3 is TGTGCCAGCAGCGTAGCTGTCCGGCGGGAGGGAAATGAGCAGTTCTTC. Its protein is CASSVAVRREGNEQFF. Full variable domain (outside the CDR3, taken from reference TRBV9 and TRBJ2-1): DSGVTQTPKHLITATGQRVTLRCSPRSGDLSVYWYQQSLDQGLQFLIQYYNGEERAKGNILERFSAQQFPDLHSELNLSSLELGDSALYFCASSVAVRREGNEQFFGPGTRLTVL.

This chain joins TRBV11-2 and TRBJ1-1; no clear D. V was shortened by 1 base and J by 5 bases, with 11 bases between the two germline ends. Germline CDR1 SGHAT, CDR2 FQNNGV. There are 14 residues in the CDR3. CDR3 sequence reads: CASSLGGGKTEAFF. The CDR3 region has the DNA TGTGCCAGCAGCTTAGGAGGCGGTAAGACTGAAGCTTTCTTT. Filled out from reference TRBV11-2 and TRBJ1-1, the complete variable domain reads EAGVAQSPRYKIIEKRQSVAFWCNPISGHATLYWYQQILGQGPKLLIQFQNNGVVDDSQLPKDRFSAERLKGVDSTLKIQPAKLEDSAVYLCASSLGGGKTEAFFGQGTRLTVV.

V usage is TRBV29-1 and J usage is TRBJ2-3, with D possibly being TRBD2 (5 bases). Germline V gene data show CDR1 as SQVTM and CDR2 as ANQGSEA. The germline V and J ends were trimmed by 6 bases and 4 bases, with 23 bases remaining between them. The CDR3 extends over 16 amino acids. The CDR3 sequence is CSVSSDGSRRADTQYF. The CDR3 DNA follows: TGCAGCGTCTCCTCGGACGGCTCGAGGCGGGCAGATACGCAGTATTTT.

This clonotype was picked up a small number of times. The chain recombines TRBV30 with TRBJ2-7, with unresolved D. The CDR3 is 13 amino acids. V was pared by 2 bases and J by 0 bases, with 8 bases between. Germline V gene lookup returns CDR1 GTSNPN and CDR2 SVGIG (reference sequence). The CDR3 loop reads CAWSPGSSYEQYF. CDR3 in DNA: TGTGCCTGGAGTCCAGGTAGCTCCTACGAGCAGTACTTC.

The chain has TRBV4-1 and TRBJ1-1, with 8 bases that match TRBD1. Per germline, CDR1 MGHRA and CDR2 YSYEKL. V lost 3 bases and J lost 4; bases outside the gene matches: 7. This CDR3 has 15 residues. Here the CDR3 reads CASSQHSGGFTEAFF. DNA of the CDR3: TGCGCCAGCAGCCAGCACTCAGGGGGCTTCACTGAAGCTTTCTTT.